A single T cell receptor beta chain is shown here with its context. Its antigen remains undetermined. Base quality data are lacking; no much larger clone is found one base away. Each collaborating institution followed its own protocols to collect whole blood in K2EDTA tubes. Collaborator samples were shipped for TCRbeta analysis as frozen whole blood, isolated PBMCs, or DNA extracted from either sample type. The data were taken from a study of blood T cell repertoires in COVID-19 (dated by TCRdb to 2018 to 2021). Background for the entire study: The collaborator samples originated in the United States, Italy and Spain and spanned the acute and convalescent phases of COVID-19. The prospective study material was composed of cDNA or gDNA derived from T cells, B-cell-depleted T cells, or PBMCs. Deeply sampled blood TCRbeta repertoires from subjects exposed to, actively infected with, or recovered from COVID-19 were included in the dataset. The repertoires were made available in a free public database intended to serve as a resource for research on the immune response to SARS-CoV-2. Samples came from the ongoing ImmuneRACE study (first 160 participants) plus 1,254 subjects from 6 global collaborators. The sample metadata nearly always contained a de-identified subject ID, COVID-19 status, age in years and sex. HLA class I and class II types, where available, came from metadata supplied by the sample provider rather than from assay-based typing.

The study at large found these results: The amount of clinical and demographic metadata varied by source and participant and was provided uncurated.

TCRbeta CDR3 regions were amplified from genomic DNA using the immunoSEQ Assay, a bias-controlled multiplex PCR. The authors' pipeline ran thus. The number of nucleated cells in each sample was estimated by amplification of reference gene primers within the assay. Sequence reads were collapsed and filtered to measure the absolute abundance of every unique TCRbeta CDR3 rearrangement. Productive Simpson clonality was computed per sample as the square root of Simpson's diversity index over productive rearrangements. The clones in this table, taken by TCRdb from immuneACCESS, are in-frame only. Not every clone is retained; where verified, under half of the shortfall comes from an unresolved V gene, and the cause of the rest is unknown. The DNA was the basis for D and trimming; V, J and clone size are from that table. The sample contains some 140,000 clones, 85% to 90% of them found a single time. Of the sample, 2% to 2.5% is held by the ten largest clones.

CDR1 and CDR2 were assigned from the germline V gene (reference sequence) as MNHEY and SMNVEV. V drops 5 bases and J drops 7 bases, leaving 9 bases in between. The CDR3 runs 11 residues from the cysteine to the phenylalanine. Solely the CDR3 DNA is kept, with 33 bases framed from the first base. Recombination linked TRBV27 to TRBJ2-7; the D gene cannot be resolved reliably. The TCR was taken from a man between 45 and 60 years old with active COVID-19. The sequencing sample was made of peripheral blood. The CDR3 region: CASSALGEQYF. The bases are TGTGCCAGCAGTGCCCTAGGAGAGCAGTACTTC.